Given below is one T cell receptor beta chain in context. Its antigen remains unidentified. This sample is drawn from a study of T-cell reconstitution after alpha-beta-depleted transplantation in children. Looked up from germline, CDR1 is LNHNV and CDR2 is YYDKDF (reference sequence). Trimming took 4 bases from V and 5 from J, leaving 8 bases between them. This CDR3 region has 13 residues. Study-wide findings and caveats: Several hundred expanded graft clones reportedly were the source of alpha-beta T cells about two months after transplant. The high TCRbeta diversity at day 60 in some patients came from surviving recipient T cells and thymic progenitors. Diversity and T-cell counts at one year after transplant derived mostly from new T cells.

Researchers prepared the TCRbeta library using unique molecular identifiers, the study reports. MiXCR was run by TCRdb on the PCR reads, yielding one entry per CDR3 protein. Of 90,000 to 100,000 distinct CDR3 sequences in the sample, around a quarter were seen once. The sequenced sample was PBMCs, obtained before TCRalphabeta/CD19-depleted stem cell transplant. V is TRBV15 and J is TRBJ2-2, with D unresolved. The source is a boy younger than 10 with acute lymphoblastic leukemia, due to receive a stem cell transplant. The CDR3 sequence: CATSTGWTGELFF. CDR3 sequence (DNA): TGTGCCACCAGCACAGGATGGACCGGGGAGCTGTTTTTT.